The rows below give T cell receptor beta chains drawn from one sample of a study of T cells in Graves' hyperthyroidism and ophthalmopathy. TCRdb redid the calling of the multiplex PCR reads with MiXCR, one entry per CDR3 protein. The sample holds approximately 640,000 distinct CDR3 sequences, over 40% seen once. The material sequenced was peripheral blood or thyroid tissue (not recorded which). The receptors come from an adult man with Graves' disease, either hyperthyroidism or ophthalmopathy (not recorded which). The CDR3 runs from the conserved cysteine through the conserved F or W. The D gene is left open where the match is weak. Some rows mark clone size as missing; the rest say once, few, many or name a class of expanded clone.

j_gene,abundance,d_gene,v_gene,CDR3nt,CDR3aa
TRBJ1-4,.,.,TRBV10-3,TGTGCCATCAGTGAGTCTCCAACTCCCGAAGAAAAACTGTTTTTT,CAISESPTPEEKLFF
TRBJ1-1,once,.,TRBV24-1,TGTGCCACCAGTGATTATGGGGCGATCGCTGAAGCTTTCTTT,CATSDYGAIAEAFF
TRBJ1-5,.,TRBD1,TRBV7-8,TGTGCCAGCAGCCTCACAGGGACAGGGGGCTTTCAGCCCCAGCATTTT,CASSLTGTGGFQPQHF
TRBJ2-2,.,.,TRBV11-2,TGTGCCAGCAGCTCGTGGACGGTAAACACCGGGGAGCTGTTTTTT,CASSSWTVNTGELFF
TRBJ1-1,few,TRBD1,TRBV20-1,TGCAGTGCCCAAGGACAGGGGGACACTGAAGCTTTCTTT,CSAQGQGDTEAFF
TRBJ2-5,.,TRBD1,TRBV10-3,TGTGCCATCAGGGCCGGGACAGGGCAAGAGACCCAGTACTTC,CAIRAGTGQETQYF
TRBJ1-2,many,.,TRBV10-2,TGCGCCAGTCGGGGAGGCTACTATGGCTACACCTTC,CASRGGYYGYTF
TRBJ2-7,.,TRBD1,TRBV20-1,TGCAGTGCTAGAGATCTTAGACAGGGGGTTTACGAGCAGTACTTC,CSARDLRQGVYEQYF
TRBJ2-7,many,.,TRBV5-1,TGCGCCAGCAGCTTGCGGCAGGGTCCCTACGAGCAGTACTTC,CASSLRQGPYEQYF
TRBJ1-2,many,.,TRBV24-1,TGTGCCACCACTCCCCCAGTCCCCCTGGGGTATGGCTACACCTTC,CATTPPVPLGYGYTF
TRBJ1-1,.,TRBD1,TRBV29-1,TGCAGCCCGCAGGGGGGCTCGACTGAAGCTTTCTTT,CSPQGGSTEAFF
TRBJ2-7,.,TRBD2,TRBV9,TGTGCCAGCAGCGTACTAGCGGGAGACGAGCAGTACTTC,CASSVLAGDEQYF
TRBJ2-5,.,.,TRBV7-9,TGTGCCAGCAGGTCCGACCGGCAAGCCACAAACAGGCACCGGGAGACCCAGTACTTC,CASRSDRQATNRHRETQYF
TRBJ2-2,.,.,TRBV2,TGTGCCAGCAGAGAGAGTAACACCGGGGAGCTGTTTTTT,CASRESNTGELFF
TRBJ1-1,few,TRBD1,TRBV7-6,TGTGCCAGCAGCTTAGGTAGCAAAGGGGGCGTTAACACTGAAGCTTTCTTT,CASSLGSKGGVNTEAFF
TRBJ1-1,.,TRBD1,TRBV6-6,TGTGCCAGCAGTGACGCGGGACAGGCAACTTTTGAAGCTTTCTTT,CASSDAGQATFEAFF
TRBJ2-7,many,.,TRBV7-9,TGTGCCAGCAGCTTTCCTCAGGGTTACGAGCAGTACTTC,CASSFPQGYEQYF
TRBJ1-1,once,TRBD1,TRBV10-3,TGTGCCATCAGTGCGGAGGGGGCGCACACTGAAGCTTTCTTT,CAISAEGAHTEAFF
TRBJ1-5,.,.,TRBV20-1,TGCAGTGCTAGAGAGGTGACAGATCAGCCCCAGCATTTT,CSAREVTDQPQHF
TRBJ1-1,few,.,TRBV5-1,TGCGCCAGCAGCTTGGCCGGGGAGGCGAACACTGAAGCTTTCTTT,CASSLAGEANTEAFF
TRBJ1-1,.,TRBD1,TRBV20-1,TGCAGTGCTAGACGGGACAGAGGACCTGAAGCTTTCTTT,CSARRDRGPEAFF
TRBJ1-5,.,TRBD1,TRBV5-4,TGTGCCAGCAGCTTAGAGGGACAGGGGCCCCAGCATTTT,CASSLEGQGPQHF
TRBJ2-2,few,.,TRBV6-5,TGTGCCAGCAGTCACTTGACAGTGATCGGGCTGTTTTTT,CASSHLTVIGLFF
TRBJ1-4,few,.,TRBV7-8,TGTGCCAGCAGCTTAGATATACGATCTCTTGAAAAACTGTTTTTT,CASSLDIRSLEKLFF
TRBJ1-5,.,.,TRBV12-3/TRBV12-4,TGTGCCAGCAGTCAGGGGCAGGGCATGGATAATCAGCCCCAGCATTTT,CASSQGQGMDNQPQHF
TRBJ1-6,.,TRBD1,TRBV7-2,TGTGCCAGCCACCGGGACAGGGTTTCACCCCTCCACTTT,CASHRDRVSPLHF
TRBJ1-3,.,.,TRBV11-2,TGTGCCGGCGAAAAGCGTGGAAACACCATATATTTT,CAGEKRGNTIYF
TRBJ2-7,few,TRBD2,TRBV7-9,TGTGCCAGCAGCCAATCCCGGGAGGGCGAGCAGTACTTC,CASSQSREGEQYF
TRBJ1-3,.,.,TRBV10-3,TGTGCCAGCAGTTACTCAAGGACGCTTGGAAACACCATATATTTT,CASSYSRTLGNTIYF
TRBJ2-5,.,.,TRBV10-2,TGCGCCAGCAGTGCTAGTCGACCGACAGAGCAAGAGACCCAGTACTTC,CASSASRPTEQETQYF
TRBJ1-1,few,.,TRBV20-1,TGCAGTGCCAGGACCCCGGGCAGAATGAACACTGAAGCTTTCTTT,CSARTPGRMNTEAFF
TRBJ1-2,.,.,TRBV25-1,TGTGCCAGCGTTGATTTAGGGCCGGCCTATGGCTACACCTTC,CASVDLGPAYGYTF
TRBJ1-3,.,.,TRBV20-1,TGCAGTGCTGGCGGGGGAACTGGAAACACCATATATTTT,CSAGGGTGNTIYF
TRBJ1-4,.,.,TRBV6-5,TGTGCCAGCAGTTACCTGACAGGTGTGAGGGGCGGTCTGTTTTTT,CASSYLTGVRGGLFF
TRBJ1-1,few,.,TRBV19,TGTGCCAGTAGTATCGACCCAACGGCGACTGAAGCTTTCTTT,CASSIDPTATEAFF
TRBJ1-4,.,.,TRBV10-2,TGCGCCAGCCTAGAACTAGGATCTAATGAAAAACTGTTTTTT,CASLELGSNEKLFF